This record covers a single TCR beta chain. Its recognized antigen is unknown. The input lacks base qualities; no much larger clone sits a single base away. The library was obtained by the immunoSEQ multiplex PCR assay. As for the authors' bioinformatics: A statistical classification framework was built for diagnosing cytomegalovirus status from the catalog of TCR beta chain sequences. TCRdb took this table from immuneACCESS and kept in-frame rearrangements with V and J called. Such tables lack part of the clones; where checked against another copy, unresolved V genes explain under half of the gap, and the rest is unexplained. V and J calls and clone size are as listed in that table; D and trimming were resolved from the DNA. The sample records some 170,000 clones, 86% of which are singletons. Approximately 2.5% of the sample rests with the top ten. The donors were included in the validation cohort of over a hundred subjects, a group kept apart from the approximately 700-subject first cohort.

Trimming takes 9 bases from V and 7 bases from J, and the germline ends sit 19 bases apart. The CDR3 measures 14 amino acids from cysteine to phenylalanine. Only CDR3 DNA is held: 42 bases, read in frame from base 1. CDR1 LNHDA and CDR2 SQIVND are derived from the germline V gene (reference sequence). These data come from a study of cytomegalovirus exposure and HLA in healthy donors (dated by TCRdb to the late 2010s). General notes on the study: According to a later analysis, one platform produced both the 110 or so validation repertoires and the 550 to 800 repertoires of the first cohort. Besides the first cohort of 666 subjects, a separate validation cohort made up of about 120 different subjects was used. To predict cytomegalovirus infection status, the study combined high-throughput TCR immunosequencing, statistical association of individual TCRs with disease status, and machine learning. The aim of the study was to test whether cataloging public T cell receptors could identify signatures of past pathogen exposure. Broader findings and caveats from the paper: The classifier was reported to diagnose cytomegalovirus status with high specificity and sensitivity in both the original and validation cohorts. It was suggested by the authors that the approach could potentially be generalized to other disease states and immunological phenotypes. In vitro tests confirmed that three of the cytomegalovirus-associated TCR beta chains recognize cytomegalovirus antigens. A later analysis found that TCRs clustered in the first cohort also tended to co-occur in the roughly 120 validation repertoires, with 94% of cluster scores above 0. Most TCR sequences were seen in very few donors, while some public TCRs were found in many individuals. The study gave a list of about 170 TCR beta chains associated with cytomegalovirus. All 130 or so repertoires were used to score co-occurrence in the validation cohort in a later analysis, because that analysis had no HLA typing for the cohort.

The rearranged chain carries TRBV19 and TRBJ2-4; the D gene cannot be resolved reliably. This TCR was sampled from a young man in good health and CMV-seropositive. The source material was PBMCs. The bases read TGTGCCAGCACCGGCCGTGGAGCGTGGAACATTCAGTACTTC. This yields the protein CASTGRGAWNIQYF.